One T cell receptor (beta chain) is described in this entry. As handled by the study authors: Reference gene primers were amplified, and this amplification served to estimate nucleated cell counts. Clones were sequenced by immunoSEQ multiplex PCR, and TCRdb holds only the in-frame ones, with some missing. V and J calls and clone size come straight from that table; D and trimming were deduced from the DNA. The sample yields hundreds of thousands of clones, more than 70% seen once. These data are taken from a study of blood T cell repertoires in COVID-19. Study context: The United States, Italy and Spain were the sources of the acute and convalescent COVID-19 samples. The cDNA or gDNA used as material had been derived from T cells, B-cell-depleted T cells, or PBMCs.

After removal of 2 bases from V and 9 bases from J, the junction contained 7 bases not matched to a gene. This CDR3 region has 14 residues. CDR1 is SNHLY, CDR2 FYNNEI, per germline. The rearrangement uses TRBV2 and TRBJ1-2, with 9 positions matching TRBD1. This clonotype originated in a woman in her twenties or thirties who had recovered from COVID-19. The material sequenced was peripheral blood. CDR3 residues: CASSERRGQGSYTF. CDR3 sequence (DNA): TGTGCCAGCAGTGAACGCCGGGGACAGGGAAGCTACACCTTC.